This TCR beta chain originates from a study of blood T cell repertoires in COVID-19. The table lists this clone with a few counts. The V and J ends lost 1 base and 0 bases respectively, with 6 bases between them. The germline V gene encodes CDR1 SNHLY and CDR2 FYNNEI. The CDR3 loop spans 14 amino acids. Some clones are missing from TCRdb's copy, which holds only in-frame ones; the method was immunoSEQ multiplex PCR. This sample carries under 80,000 clones, 85% to 90% of them seen once, and the ten largest clones take around 1.3%. This clonotype was obtained from a human donor in a cohort sampled during active COVID-19. Sequencing used peripheral blood. The chain combines TRBV2 with TRBJ2-5; no clear D gene. This CDR3 reads CASSEGPYQETQYF. CDR3 bases: TGTGCCAGCAGTGAAGGTCCGTACCAAGAGACCCAGTACTTC.